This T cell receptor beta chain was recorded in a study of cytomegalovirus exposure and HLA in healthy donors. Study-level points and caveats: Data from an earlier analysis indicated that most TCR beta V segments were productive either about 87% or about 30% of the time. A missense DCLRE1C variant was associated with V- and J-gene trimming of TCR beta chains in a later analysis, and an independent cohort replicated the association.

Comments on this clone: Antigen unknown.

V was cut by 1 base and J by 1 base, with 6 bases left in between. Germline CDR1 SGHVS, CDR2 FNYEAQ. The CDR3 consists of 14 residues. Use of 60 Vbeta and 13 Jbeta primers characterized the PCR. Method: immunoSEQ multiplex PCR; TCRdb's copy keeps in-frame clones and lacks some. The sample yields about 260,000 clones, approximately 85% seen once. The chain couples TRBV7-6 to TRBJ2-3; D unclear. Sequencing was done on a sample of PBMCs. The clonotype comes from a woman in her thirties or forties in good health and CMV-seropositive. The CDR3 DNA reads TGTGCCAGCAGCTTAGGTCAGGGCACAGATACGCAGTATTTT. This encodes CASSLGQGTDTQYF.